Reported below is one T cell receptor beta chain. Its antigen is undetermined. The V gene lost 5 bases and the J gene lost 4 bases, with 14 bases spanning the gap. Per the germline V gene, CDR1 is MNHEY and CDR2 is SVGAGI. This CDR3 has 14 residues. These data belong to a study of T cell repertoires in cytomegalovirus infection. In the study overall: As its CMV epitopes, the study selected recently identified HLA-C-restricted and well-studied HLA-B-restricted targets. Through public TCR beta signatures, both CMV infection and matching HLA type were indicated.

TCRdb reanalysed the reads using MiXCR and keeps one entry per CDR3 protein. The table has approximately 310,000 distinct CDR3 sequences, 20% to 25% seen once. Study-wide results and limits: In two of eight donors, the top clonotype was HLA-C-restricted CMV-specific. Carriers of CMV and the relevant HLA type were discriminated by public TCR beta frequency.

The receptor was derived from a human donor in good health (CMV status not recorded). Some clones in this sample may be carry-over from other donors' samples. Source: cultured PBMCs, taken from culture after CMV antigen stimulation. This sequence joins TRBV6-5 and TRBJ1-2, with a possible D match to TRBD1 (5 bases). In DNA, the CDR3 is TGTGCCAGCAGTCCCGGGGGGGGGACCTATGGCTACACCTTC. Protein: CASSPGGGTYGYTF.